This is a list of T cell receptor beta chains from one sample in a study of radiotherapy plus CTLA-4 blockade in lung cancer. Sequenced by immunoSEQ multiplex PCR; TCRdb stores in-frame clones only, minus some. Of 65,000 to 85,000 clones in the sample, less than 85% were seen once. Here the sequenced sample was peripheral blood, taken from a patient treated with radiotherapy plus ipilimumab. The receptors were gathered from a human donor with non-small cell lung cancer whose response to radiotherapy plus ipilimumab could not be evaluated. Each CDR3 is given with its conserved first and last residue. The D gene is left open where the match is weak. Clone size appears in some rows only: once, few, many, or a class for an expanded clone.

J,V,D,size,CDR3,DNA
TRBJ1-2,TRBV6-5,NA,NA,CASSGPFGGYGYTF,TGTGCCAGCAGTGGGCCCTTCGGGGGGTATGGCTACACCTTC
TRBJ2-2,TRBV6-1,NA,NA,CASEGVFGELFF,TGTGCCAGCGAGGGCGTTTTCGGGGAGCTGTTTTTT
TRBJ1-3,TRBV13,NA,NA,CASSLGRAGNTIYF,TGTGCCAGCAGCTTGGGCAGGGCTGGAAACACCATATATTTT
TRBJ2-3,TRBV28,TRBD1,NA,CASSLRQGWTDTQYF,TGTGCCAGCAGTCTACGACAGGGTTGGACAGATACGCAGTATTTT
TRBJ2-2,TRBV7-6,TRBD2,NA,CASSPPSGGNTGELFF,TGTGCCAGCAGCCCCCCTAGCGGGGGGAACACCGGGGAGCTGTTTTTT
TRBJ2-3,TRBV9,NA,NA,CASSVGRSTDTQYF,TGTGCCAGCAGCGTAGGCCGGAGCACAGATACGCAGTATTTT
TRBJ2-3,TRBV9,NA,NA,CASSVDGRPGDTQYF,TGTGCCAGCAGCGTAGACGGAAGACCGGGAGATACGCAGTATTTT
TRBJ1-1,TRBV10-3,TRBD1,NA,CAIGRDSEAFF,TGTGCCATAGGGCGGGACAGTGAAGCTTTCTTT
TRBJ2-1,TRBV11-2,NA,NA,CASRAVGGRYNEQFF,TGTGCCAGCAGGGCTGTAGGGGGTAGGTACAATGAGCAGTTCTTC
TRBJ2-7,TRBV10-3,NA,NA,CAISRSQGLYEQYF,TGTGCCATCAGTAGGTCTCAGGGTCTGTACGAGCAGTACTTC
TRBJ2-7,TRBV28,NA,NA,CASRVLRGPPYEQYF,TGTGCCAGCAGGGTCTTACGTGGCCCTCCCTACGAGCAGTACTTC
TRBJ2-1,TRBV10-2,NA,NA,CATNEESYNEQFF,TGCGCCACCAACGAGGAGTCCTACAATGAGCAGTTCTTC
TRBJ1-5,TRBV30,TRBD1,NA,CAWAGQPGNQPQHF,TGTGCCTGGGCGGGACAGCCAGGCAATCAGCCCCAGCATTTT
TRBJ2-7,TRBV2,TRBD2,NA,CAHRTSGVGEQYF,TGTGCACATCGGACTAGCGGGGTAGGAGAGCAGTACTTC
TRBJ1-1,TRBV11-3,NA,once,CASSFLQNTEAFF,TGTGCCAGCAGCTTTTTACAGAACACTGAAGCTTTCTTT
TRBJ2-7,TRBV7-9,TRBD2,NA,CASSLKPSGISEQYF,TGTGCCAGCAGCTTGAAACCTAGCGGGATTTCCGAGCAGTACTTC
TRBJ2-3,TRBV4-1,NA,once,CASSQGTLRREIADTQYF,TGCGCCAGCAGCCAAGGCACCCTAAGACGGGAGATTGCCGATACGCAGTATTTT
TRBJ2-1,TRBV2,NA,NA,CASRPSSYNEQFF,TGTGCCAGCAGGCCCAGCTCCTACAATGAGCAGTTCTTC
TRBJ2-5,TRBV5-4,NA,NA,CASHPPGERETQYF,TGTGCCAGCCATCCTCCGGGAGAGCGAGAGACCCAGTACTTC
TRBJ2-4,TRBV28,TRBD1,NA,CASSNLRTGAILAKNIQYF,TGTGCCAGCAGTAACCTTAGGACAGGGGCAATTCTAGCCAAAAACATTCAGTACTTC
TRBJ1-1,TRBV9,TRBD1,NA,CASSVVLGQGASEAFF,TGTGCCAGCAGCGTAGTGTTGGGACAGGGGGCGAGTGAAGCTTTCTTT
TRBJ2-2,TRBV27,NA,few,CASSPPVSPSTGELFF,TGTGCCAGCAGTCCCCCCGTGAGTCCCTCCACCGGGGAGCTGTTTTTT
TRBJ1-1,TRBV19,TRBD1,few,CASSKQGGTGTEAFF,TGTGCCAGTAGTAAGCAAGGGGGGACAGGGACTGAAGCTTTCTTT
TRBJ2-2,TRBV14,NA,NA,CASSQGVPNTGELFF,TGTGCCAGCAGCCAAGGAGTACCGAACACCGGGGAGCTGTTTTTT
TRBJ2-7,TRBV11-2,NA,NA,CASSAGQTYEQYF,TGTGCCAGCAGCGCTGGACAGACCTACGAGCAGTACTTC
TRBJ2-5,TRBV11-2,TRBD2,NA,CASTAWPAGEETQYF,TGTGCCAGCACTGCTTGGCCAGCGGGGGAGGAGACCCAGTACTTC
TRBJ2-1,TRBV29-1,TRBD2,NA,CSVGGSGSSYNEQFF,TGCAGCGTGGGAGGAAGCGGGAGCTCCTACAATGAGCAGTTCTTC
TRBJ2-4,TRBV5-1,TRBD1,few,CASSLGQAQNIQYF,TGCGCCAGCAGCCTGGGACAGGCCCAAAACATTCAGTACTTC
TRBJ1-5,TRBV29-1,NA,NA,CSVASAGINQPQHF,TGCAGCGTTGCATCCGCGGGGATTAATCAGCCCCAGCATTTT
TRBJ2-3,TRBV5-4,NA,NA,CASSLDLFRTDTQYF,TGTGCCAGCAGCTTGGATCTTTTCCGCACAGATACGCAGTATTTT
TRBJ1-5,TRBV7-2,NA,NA,CASSFYRSGQPQHF,TGTGCCAGCAGCTTCTACAGGTCGGGTCAGCCCCAGCATTTT
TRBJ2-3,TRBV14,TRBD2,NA,CASSQVGLAGPDTQYF,TGTGCCAGCAGCCAGGTCGGGCTAGCGGGACCAGATACGCAGTATTTT
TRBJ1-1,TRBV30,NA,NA,CAWSVGHGTEAFF,TGTGCCTGGAGTGTGGGACATGGCACTGAAGCTTTCTTT
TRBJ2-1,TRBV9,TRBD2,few,CASSRRPSGRADAYNEQFF,TGTGCCAGCAGCCGTAGGCCTAGCGGGAGGGCCGACGCCTACAATGAGCAGTTCTTC
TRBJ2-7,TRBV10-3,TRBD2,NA,CAISEYKGLAGRYEQYF,TGTGCCATCAGTGAGTACAAGGGACTAGCGGGGAGATATGAGCAGTACTTC
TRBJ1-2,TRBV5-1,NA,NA,CASSRGGDSYGYTF,TGCGCCAGCAGCAGGGGGGGGGATAGCTATGGCTACACCTTC
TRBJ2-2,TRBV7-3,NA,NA,CASRRSREDTGELFF,TGTGCCAGCAGGAGGTCCAGGGAGGACACCGGGGAGCTGTTTTTT
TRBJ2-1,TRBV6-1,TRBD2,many,CASSSRSGINEQFF,TGTGCCAGCAGTTCCCGTAGCGGGATCAATGAGCAGTTCTTC
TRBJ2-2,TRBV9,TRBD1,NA,CASSVTGQGWSGELFF,TGTGCCAGCAGCGTAACGGGACAGGGTTGGTCCGGGGAGCTGTTTTTT
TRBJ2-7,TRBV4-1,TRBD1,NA,CASSLPSGGQGAAVYEQYF,TGCGCCAGCAGCCTTCCATCCGGAGGTCAGGGGGCGGCGGTTTACGAGCAGTACTTC
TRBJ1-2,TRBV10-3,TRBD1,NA,CAISEGGTGDYYGYTF,TGTGCCATCAGTGAGGGCGGGACAGGAGATTACTATGGCTACACCTTC
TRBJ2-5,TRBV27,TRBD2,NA,CASSFLGGEETQYF,TGTGCCAGCAGTTTTTTGGGGGGGGAAGAGACCCAGTACTTC
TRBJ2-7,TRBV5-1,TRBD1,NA,CASSLRDRDHEQYF,TGCGCCAGCAGCTTAAGGGACAGGGACCACGAGCAGTACTTC
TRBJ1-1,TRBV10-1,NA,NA,CASSVSRNTEAFF,TGCGCCAGCAGTGTTTCCCGGAACACTGAAGCTTTCTTT
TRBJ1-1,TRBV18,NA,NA,CASSQTSGSVNTEAFF,TGTGCCAGCTCACAGACTTCAGGGTCGGTGAACACTGAAGCTTTCTTT
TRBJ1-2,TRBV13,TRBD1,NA,CASSSGQAAWGYTF,TGTGCCAGCAGCTCGGGACAGGCCGCCTGGGGCTACACCTTC
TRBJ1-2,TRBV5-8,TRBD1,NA,CASSWVGRGQDGYGYTF,TGTGCCAGCAGCTGGGTCGGACGCGGACAGGACGGCTATGGCTACACCTTC
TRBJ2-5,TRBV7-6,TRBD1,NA,CASGTGLETQYF,TGTGCCAGCGGGACAGGGCTGGAGACCCAGTACTTC
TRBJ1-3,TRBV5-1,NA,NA,CASSLGLSVSGNTIYF,TGCGCCAGCAGCTTGGGTCTGTCGGTATCTGGAAACACCATATATTTT
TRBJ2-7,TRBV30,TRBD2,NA,CAWSVLTSGGPSYF,TGTGCCTGGAGTGTATTAACTAGCGGGGGGCCCTCGTACTTC
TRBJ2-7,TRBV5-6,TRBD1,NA,CASRTDRDRYEQYF,TGTGCCAGCAGGACGGACAGGGATAGGTACGAGCAGTACTTC
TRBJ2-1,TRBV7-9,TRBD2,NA,CASSLSYGRVPEQFF,TGTGCCAGCAGCTTATCATACGGGAGGGTACCCGAGCAGTTCTTC
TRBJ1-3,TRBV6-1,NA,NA,CASDSDSGNTIYF,TGTGCCAGCGACTCCGACTCTGGAAACACCATATATTTT
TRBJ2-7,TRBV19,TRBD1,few,CASSISGQGSYEQYF,TGTGCCAGTAGTATATCGGGACAGGGCTCCTACGAGCAGTACTTC
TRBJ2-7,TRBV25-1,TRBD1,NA,CASSESGRGTYEQYF,TGTGCCAGCAGTGAATCCGGCAGGGGGACCTACGAGCAGTACTTC